The clone carrying this T cell receptor (beta chain) was found many times. It was RNA transcripts that yielded the amplified TCR beta CDR3 regions. HTBI primers were used for first-round RT-PCR of the TCR CDR3. In TCRdb, the multiplex PCR reads were re-called with MiXCR into one record per CDR3 protein. This sample has roughly 500,000 distinct CDR3 sequences, with around 50% found just once. The record originates from a study of T cells in Graves' hyperthyroidism and ophthalmopathy. The CDR3 covers 14 residues. The V gene lost 6 bases and the J gene lost 4 bases, with 13 bases spanning the gap. Material: peripheral blood or thyroid tissue (not recorded which). The sequence was collected from an adult woman with Graves' disease, either hyperthyroidism or ophthalmopathy (not recorded which). This chain connects TRBV12-3 or TRBV12-4 to TRBJ1-5, with D perhaps TRBD1 (6 bases). CDR3 in amino acids: CASSSQGGNQPQHF. In nucleotides, the CDR3 is TGTGCCAGCAGCTCACAGGGAGGTAATCAGCCCCAGCATTTT.